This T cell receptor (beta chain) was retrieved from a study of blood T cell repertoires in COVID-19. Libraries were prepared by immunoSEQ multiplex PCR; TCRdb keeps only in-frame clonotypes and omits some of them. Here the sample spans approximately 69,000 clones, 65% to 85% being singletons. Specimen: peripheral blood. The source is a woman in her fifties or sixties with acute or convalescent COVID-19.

CDR3 in amino acids: CASSADRGQSEQYF. CDR3 sequence (DNA): TGTGCCAGTAGTGCGGACAGGGGACAAAGCGAGCAGTACTTC. V is TRBV19 and J is TRBJ2-7; 9 bases match TRBD1. V lost 5 bases to trimming and J lost 6 bases; unmatched junction nucleotides: 8. This CDR3 is built from 14 residues. Germline CDR1 reads LNHDA; CDR2 reads SQIVND (reference sequence). The full variable domain, in which reference TRBV19 and TRBJ2-7 provide the parts outside the CDR3, is DGGITQSPKYLFRKEGQNVTLSCEQNLNHDAMYWYRQDPGQGLRLIYYSQIVNDFQKGDIAEGYSVSREKKESFPLTVTSAQKNPTAFYLCASSADRGQSEQYFGPGTRLTVT.